Listed here is a single TCR beta chain. A read error may produce the germline difference seen at one junction end. PCR involved 60 Vbeta and 13 Jbeta primers. Produced via immunoSEQ multiplex PCR; TCRdb's table is partial and in-frame only. The profile shows about 150,000 clones, 75% to 85% of them singletons. These data are taken from a study of cytomegalovirus exposure and HLA in healthy donors. CDR1 and CDR2 (germline): SEHNR, FQNEAQ (reference sequence). The CDR3 runs 15 residues. Healthy people donating bone marrow made up the donors. The receptor comes from a woman aged 40 to 50 in good health and CMV-seropositive. This chain joins TRBV7-9 and TRBJ2-7; D is ambiguous. Material for sequencing was PBMCs. CDR3 in amino acids: CSSTSTRQSTYEQYF. In DNA form, the CDR3 reads TGTTCCAGCACCTCGACACGGCAGAGCACCTACGAGCAGTACTTC.